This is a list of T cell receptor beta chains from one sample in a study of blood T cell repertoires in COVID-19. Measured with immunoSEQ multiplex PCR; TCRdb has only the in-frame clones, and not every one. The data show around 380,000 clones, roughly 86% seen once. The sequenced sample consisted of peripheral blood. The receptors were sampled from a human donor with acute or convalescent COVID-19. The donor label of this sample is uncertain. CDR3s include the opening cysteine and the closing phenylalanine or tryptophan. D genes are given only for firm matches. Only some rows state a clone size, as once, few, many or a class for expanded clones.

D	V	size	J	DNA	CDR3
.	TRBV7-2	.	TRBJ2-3	TGTGCCAGCAGCCCCGAGGGCACGTTTGGCACAGATACGCAGTATTTT	CASSPEGTFGTDTQYF
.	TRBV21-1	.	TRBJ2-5	TGTGCCAGCAGCAAAGGGGTGAAAACAGGGGGAGAAGAGACCCAGTACTTC	CASSKGVKTGGEETQYF
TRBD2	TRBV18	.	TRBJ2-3	TGTGCCAGCTCGTTGTTACCGGGACTAGGAGTAGTTACGCAGTATTTT	CASSLLPGLGVVTQYF
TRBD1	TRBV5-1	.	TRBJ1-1	TGCGCCAGCAGCCTAGGACAGGGTCGCATAGGGGGCACTGAAGCTTTCTTT	CASSLGQGRIGGTEAFF
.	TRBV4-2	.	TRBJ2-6	TGTGCCAGCAGCCAAGTGGGGAGCTCTGGGGCCAACGTCCTGACTTTC	CASSQVGSSGANVLTF
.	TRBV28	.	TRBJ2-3	TGTGCCAGCAGTCTCCCCCTCGGGGTCCTTAGCACAGATACGCAGTATTTT	CASSLPLGVLSTDTQYF
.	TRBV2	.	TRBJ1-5	TGTGCCAGCAGCCCTCGGGGGGCAGGAACACCCCAGCATTTT	CASSPRGAGTPQHF
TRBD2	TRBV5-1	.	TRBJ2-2	TGCGCCAGCAGCTTGATGGCGGGAGGCACCGGGGAGCTGTTTTTT	CASSLMAGGTGELFF
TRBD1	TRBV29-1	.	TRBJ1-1	TGCAGCGTGGACAGGGGGGCCACTGAAGCTTTCTTT	CSVDRGATEAFF
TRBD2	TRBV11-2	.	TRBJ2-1	TGTGCCAGCAGCTTGGGGACTAGCGGCCCTGCACAGTTCTTC	CASSLGTSGPAQFF
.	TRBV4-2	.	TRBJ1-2	TGTGCCAGCAGCCAATTGACGGGAGGCTACACCTTC	CASSQLTGGYTF
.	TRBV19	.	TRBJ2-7	TGTGCCAGTATCGAGAGGGACATCTACGAGCAGTACTTC	CASIERDIYEQYF
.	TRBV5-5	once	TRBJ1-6	TGTGCCAGCAGCTTGGCCACGAGGGGGAATAATTCACCCCTCCACTTT	CASSLATRGNNSPLHF
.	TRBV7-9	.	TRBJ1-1	TGTGCCAGCAGACCCGCAGGGATAATGAACACTGAAGCTTTCTTT	CASRPAGIMNTEAFF
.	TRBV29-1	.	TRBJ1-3	TGCAGCGCCCTCGGGCGCAGGGGCGTCTCTGGAAACACCATATATTTT	CSALGRRGVSGNTIYF
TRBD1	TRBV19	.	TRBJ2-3	TGTGCCAGTAGTCTTCGACAGGGAGGCACAGATACGCAGTATTTT	CASSLRQGGTDTQYF
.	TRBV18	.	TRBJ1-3	TGTGCCAGCTCACTCTCCCCTGGAAACACCATATATTTT	CASSLSPGNTIYF
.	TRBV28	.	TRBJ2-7	TGTGCCAGCGGACTTAGGGGGTTTTACGAGCAGTACTTC	CASGLRGFYEQYF
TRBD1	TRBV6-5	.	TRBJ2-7	TGTGCCAGCATCGAAAGGGGACAGACCTACGAGCAGTACTTC	CASIERGQTYEQYF
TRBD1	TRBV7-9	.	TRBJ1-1	TGTGCCAGCAGCATCGGACAGGGCACTGAAGCTTTCTTT	CASSIGQGTEAFF
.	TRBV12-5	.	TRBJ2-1	TGTGCTAGTGGTTTGGCTGAACTTGAGCAGTTCTTC	CASGLAELEQFF
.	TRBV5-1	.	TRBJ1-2	TGCGCCAGCAGCTTGGGCAGGAACTATGGCTACACCTTC	CASSLGRNYGYTF
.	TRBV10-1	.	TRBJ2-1	TGCGCCAGCAGTCAGGGGCTAACAGGAAGATCCTACAATGAGCAGTTCTTC	CASSQGLTGRSYNEQFF
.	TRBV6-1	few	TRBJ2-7	TGTGCCAGCAGTGAGACTAGAACTTACGAGCAGTACTTC	CASSETRTYEQYF
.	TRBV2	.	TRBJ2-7	TGTGCCAGCGGCCGGGACAAAGGGCCCTACGAGCAGTACTTC	CASGRDKGPYEQYF
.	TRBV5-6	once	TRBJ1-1	TGTGCCAGCAGCTGGAGGGGAGCACGGGACACTGAAGCTTTCTTT	CASSWRGARDTEAFF
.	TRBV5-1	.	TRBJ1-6	TGCGCCAGCAGCTTGGCCGGTGCGAATTCACCCCTCCACTTT	CASSLAGANSPLHF
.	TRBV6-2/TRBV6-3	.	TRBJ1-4	TGTGCCAGCAGTTACTGGGGGCCACCTAATGAAAAACTGTTTTTT	CASSYWGPPNEKLFF
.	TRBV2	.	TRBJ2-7	TGTGCCAGCAGTGAAGGGAATCCAGGGTACGAGCAGTACTTC	CASSEGNPGYEQYF
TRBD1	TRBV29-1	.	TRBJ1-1	TGCAGCGTGGGACAGGGGGGCACTGAAGCTTTCTTT	CSVGQGGTEAFF
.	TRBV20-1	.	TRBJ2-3	TGCAGTGCTAGTGCGAGCCCGGCAGCGGATACGCAGTATTTT	CSASASPAADTQYF
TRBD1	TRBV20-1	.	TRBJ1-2	TGCAGTGCTAGTCACAGGGGCTATGGCTACACCTTC	CSASHRGYGYTF
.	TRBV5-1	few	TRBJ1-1	TGCGCCAGCAGCCTGACGGGGGTCACTGAAGCTTTCTTT	CASSLTGVTEAFF
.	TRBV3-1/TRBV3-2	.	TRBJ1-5	TGTGCCAGCAGCCCCGGTTTCCCCGGCAATCAGCCCCAGCATTTT	CASSPGFPGNQPQHF
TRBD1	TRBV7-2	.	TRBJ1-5	TGTGCCAGCAGCTTAGCCCCGGGACAGTGGTCTGAAAATCAGCCCCAGCATTTT	CASSLAPGQWSENQPQHF
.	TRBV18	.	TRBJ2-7	TGTGCCAGCTCACCACAGGAGGGATCCTACGAGCAGTACTTC	CASSPQEGSYEQYF
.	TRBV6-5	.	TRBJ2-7	TGTGCCAGCAGTCGGTTGAGGGAGTTACCCTACGAGCAGTACTTC	CASSRLRELPYEQYF
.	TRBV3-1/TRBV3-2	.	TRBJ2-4	TGTGCCAGCAGCCCTAGCAGGGGTGGAAACATTCAGTACTTC	CASSPSRGGNIQYF
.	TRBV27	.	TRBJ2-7	TGTGCCAGCAGCCCACGGACACCCTACGAGCAGTACTTC	CASSPRTPYEQYF
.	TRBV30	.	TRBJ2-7	TGTGCCTGGAGTGTTGTGGCGGTTGAGCAGTACTTC	CAWSVVAVEQYF
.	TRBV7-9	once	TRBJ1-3	TGTGCCAGCAGATACGGGTTAACCGCTGGAAACACCATATATTTT	CASRYGLTAGNTIYF
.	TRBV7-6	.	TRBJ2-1	TGTGCCAGCAGCTTACAAGCGGGTGTTCTCCGTGAGCAGTTCTTC	CASSLQAGVLREQFF
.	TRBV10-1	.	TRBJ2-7	TGCGCCAGCAGTGACCGCCGGGGATCCTACGAGCAGTACTTC	CASSDRRGSYEQYF
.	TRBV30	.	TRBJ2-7	TGTGCCTGGTCACAGGGCAACGAGCAGTACTTC	CAWSQGNEQYF
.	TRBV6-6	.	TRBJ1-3	TGTGCCAGCAGTAACAGACAAGACACCATATATTTT	CASSNRQDTIYF
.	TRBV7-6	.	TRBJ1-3	TGTGCCAGCAGCTTAGTTGCCCCGAACCGGTACTCTGGAAACACCATATATTTT	CASSLVAPNRYSGNTIYF
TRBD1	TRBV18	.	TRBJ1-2	TGTGCCAGCTCGGGACAGGACCTCTACACCTTC	CASSGQDLYTF
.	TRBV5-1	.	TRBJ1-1	TGCGCCAGCAGCCCGACAGCGCCTCGAACCTTGAACACTGAAGCTTTCTTT	CASSPTAPRTLNTEAFF
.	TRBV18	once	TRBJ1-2	TGTGCCAGCTCACTTCAGGGAAATCTTGGCTACACCTTC	CASSLQGNLGYTF
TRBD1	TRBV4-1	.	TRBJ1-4	TGCGCCAGCAGCCAAGGAACCGGGACAGATAATGAAAAACTGTTTTTT	CASSQGTGTDNEKLFF
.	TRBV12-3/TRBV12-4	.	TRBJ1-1	TGTGCCAGCAGCCGGTCGGGTTTCCCTGAAGCTTTCTTT	CASSRSGFPEAFF
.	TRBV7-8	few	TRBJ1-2	TGTGCCAGCAGCTCCGAGGGTCCCGCTCCGTATGGCTACACCTTC	CASSSEGPAPYGYTF
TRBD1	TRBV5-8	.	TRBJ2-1	TGTGCCAGCAGCAGTCCGGGACAGGCTACCAATGAGCAGTTCTTC	CASSSPGQATNEQFF
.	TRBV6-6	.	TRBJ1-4	TGTGCCAGCAGTTATGAGAGGCGGTCTAATGAAAAACTGTTTTTT	CASSYERRSNEKLFF